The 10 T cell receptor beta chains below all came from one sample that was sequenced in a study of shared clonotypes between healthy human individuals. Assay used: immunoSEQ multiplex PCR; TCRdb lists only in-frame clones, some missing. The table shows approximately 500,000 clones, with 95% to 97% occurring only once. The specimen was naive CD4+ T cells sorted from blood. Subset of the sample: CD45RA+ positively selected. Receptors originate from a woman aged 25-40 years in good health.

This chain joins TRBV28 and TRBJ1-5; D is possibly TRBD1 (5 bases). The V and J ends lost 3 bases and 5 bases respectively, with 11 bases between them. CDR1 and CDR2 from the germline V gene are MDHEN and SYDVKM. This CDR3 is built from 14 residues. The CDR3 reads CASSFGWGDQPQHF. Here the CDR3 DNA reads TGTGCCAGCAGTTTCGGATGGGGCGATCAGCCCCAGCATTTT.

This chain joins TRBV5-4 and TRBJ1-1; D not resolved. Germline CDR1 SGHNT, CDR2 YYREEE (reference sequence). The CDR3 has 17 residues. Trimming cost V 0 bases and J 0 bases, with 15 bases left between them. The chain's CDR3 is CASSLAGSTDMNTEAFF. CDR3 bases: TGTGCCAGCAGCTTGGCGGGCAGTACAGACATGAACACTGAAGCTTTCTTT.

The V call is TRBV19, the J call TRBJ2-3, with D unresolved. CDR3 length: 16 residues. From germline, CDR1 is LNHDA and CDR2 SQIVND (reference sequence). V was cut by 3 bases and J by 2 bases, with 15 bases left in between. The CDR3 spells CASSIGPIYITDTQYF. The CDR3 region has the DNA TGTGCCAGTAGTATTGGACCAATATACATCACAGATACGCAGTATTTT.

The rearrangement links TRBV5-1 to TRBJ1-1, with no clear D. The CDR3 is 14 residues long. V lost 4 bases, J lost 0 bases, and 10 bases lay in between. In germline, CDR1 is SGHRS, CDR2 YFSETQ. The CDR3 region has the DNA TGCGCCAGCAGCAAAAGGGATGTGAACACTGAAGCTTTCTTT. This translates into CASSKRDVNTEAFF.

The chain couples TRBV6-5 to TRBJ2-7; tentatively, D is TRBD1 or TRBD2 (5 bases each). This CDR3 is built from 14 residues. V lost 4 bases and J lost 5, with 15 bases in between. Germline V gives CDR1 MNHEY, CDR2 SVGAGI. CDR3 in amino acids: CASSFRDQSDEQYF. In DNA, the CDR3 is TGTGCCAGCAGTTTCCGGGACCAATCCGACGAGCAGTACTTC.

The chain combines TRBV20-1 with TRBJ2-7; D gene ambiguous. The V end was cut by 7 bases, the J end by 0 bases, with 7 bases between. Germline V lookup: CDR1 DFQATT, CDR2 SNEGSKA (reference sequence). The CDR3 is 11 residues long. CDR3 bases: TGCAGTGTAGACTCCTCCTACGAGCAGTACTTC. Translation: CSVDSSYEQYF.

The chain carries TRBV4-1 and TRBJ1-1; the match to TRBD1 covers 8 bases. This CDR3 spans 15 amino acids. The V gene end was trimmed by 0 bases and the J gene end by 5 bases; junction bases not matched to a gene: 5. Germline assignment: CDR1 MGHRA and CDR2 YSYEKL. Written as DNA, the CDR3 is TGCGCCAGCAGCCAAGAGGACAGGGTAAGGACTGAAGCTTTCTTT. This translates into CASSQEDRVRTEAFF.

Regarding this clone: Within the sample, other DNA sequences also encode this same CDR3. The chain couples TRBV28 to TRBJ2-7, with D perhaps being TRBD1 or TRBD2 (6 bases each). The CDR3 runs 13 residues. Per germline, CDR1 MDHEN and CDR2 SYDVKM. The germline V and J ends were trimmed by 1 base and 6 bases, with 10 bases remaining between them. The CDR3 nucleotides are TGTGCCAGCAGTTTATTTGGGGGGCGCGAGCAGTACTTC. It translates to CASSLFGGREQYF. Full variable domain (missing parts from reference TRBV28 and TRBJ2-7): DVKVTQSSRYLVKRTGEKVFLECVQDMDHENMFWYRQDPGLGLRLIYFSYDVKMKEKGDIPEGYSVSREKKERFSLILESASTNQTSMYLCASSLFGGREQYFGPGTRLTVT.

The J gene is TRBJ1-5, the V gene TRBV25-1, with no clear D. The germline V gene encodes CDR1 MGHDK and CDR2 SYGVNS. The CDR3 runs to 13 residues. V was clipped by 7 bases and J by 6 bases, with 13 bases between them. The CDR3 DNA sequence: TGTGCCAGCACCTCGGCAGGCTGTCAGCCCCAGCATTTT. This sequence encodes CASTSAGCQPQHF.

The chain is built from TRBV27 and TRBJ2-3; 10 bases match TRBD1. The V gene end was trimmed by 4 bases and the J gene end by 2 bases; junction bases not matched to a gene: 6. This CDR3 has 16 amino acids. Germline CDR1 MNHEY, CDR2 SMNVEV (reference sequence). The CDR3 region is CASSSTGGLYTDTQYF. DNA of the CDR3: TGTGCCAGCAGTTCGACAGGGGGCCTGTACACAGATACGCAGTATTTT.